What follows is one T cell receptor (beta chain) and its context. Clones were sequenced by immunoSEQ multiplex PCR, and TCRdb holds only the in-frame ones, with some missing. The data show about half a million clones, about nine tenths seen once. This entry belongs to a study of blood T cell repertoires in COVID-19. J was trimmed by 2 bases and V by 6 bases; bases with no gene match: 5. In germline, CDR1 is MNHEY, CDR2 SVGAGI. The CDR3 has 15 amino acids. Cohort 3 recovery required two negative PCRs, clearance, or symptom resolution. The sample comprised PBMCs or T cells enriched from blood (not recorded which). The chain links TRBV6-5 to TRBJ1-5; 9 nucleotides match TRBD1. This receptor was taken from a woman aged 55-69 years who had recovered from COVID-19. Here the CDR3 DNA reads TGTGCCAGCAGGAGGACAGGGGCTGGCAATCAGCCCCAGCATTTT. Its translation: CASRRTGAGNQPQHF.